This T cell receptor (beta chain) was sequenced during a study of blood T cells in healthy people across ages. Through a sample-barcoded 5' primer and a J-beta primer mix, a second PCR was run for roughly 6 to 12 cycles. Each CDR3 protein is one row after TCRdb ran MiXCR on the 5' RACE reads. The table lists 1,100,000 or so distinct CDR3 sequences, less than 50% of them singletons. PBMCs numbering at least 7 million were isolated per sample. From germline, CDR1 is SQVTM and CDR2 ANQGSEA. CDR3 length equals 13 residues. V was shortened by 4 bases and J by 0 bases, with 7 bases between the two germline ends.

The gene calls are TRBV29-1 and TRBJ2-1; D remains unclear. The sample was blood. This sequence was found in a woman aged 60-75 years in good health. CDR3 loop: CSVAPISYNEQFF. CDR3 DNA: TGCAGCGTTGCCCCGATCTCCTACAATGAGCAGTTCTTC.